Shown below are 22 T cell receptor beta chains from a single sample sequenced in a study of molecular identifiers for immune sequencing clone quantification. TCRdb re-called the PCR reads with MiXCR, one entry per CDR3 protein. Here the sample spans some 320,000 distinct CDR3 sequences, roughly a quarter being singletons. The specimen was naive CD8+ T cells from blood, with Jurkat cell RNA spiked in. Subset in this sample: FACS-sorted CD8+CD4-CCR7+CD45RA+ naive T cells. The receptors here all came from a human donor in good health. Some libraries in this study had Jurkat cell RNA spiked in.

A word on this clonotype: A much larger clone differs by one base, so this may be a read error. The chain joins TRBV6-1 to TRBJ1-5, with a weak D call TRBD1 (5 bases). Trimming shortened V by 6 bases and J by 2 bases, and 11 bases separated the two germline ends. The CDR3 runs 14 residues. Germline V gives CDR1 MNHNS, CDR2 SASEGT. The CDR3 reads CASSLWGGNQPQHF. CDR3 coding DNA: TGTGCCAGCAGCCTCTGGGGGGGCAATCAGCCCCAGCATTTT.

Concerning this clonotype: This may be a read error: a much more frequent sequence differs by one nucleotide. The chain employs TRBV5-6 and TRBJ2-1; 7 bases are a match to TRBD2. The CDR3 length is 17 residues. CDR1 and CDR2 from the germline V gene are SGHDT and YYEEEE. As DNA, the CDR3 is TGTGCCAGCAGCTTGTATGGTGGCGGCGGGAGAAGTTCTGAGCAGGTCTTC. Protein product: CASSLYGGGGRSSEQVF.

This clonotype was detected many times. This chain connects TRBV7-3 to TRBJ1-4; no reliable D call. The length of the CDR3 is 13 residues. Trimming stripped 4 bases from V and 7 bases from J, with 10 bases between. CDR1 SGHTA and CDR2 FQGTGA come from the germline V gene. CDR3 bases: TGTGCCAGCAGCTCTTCCTTAGGTGAAAAACTGTTTTTT. The encoded protein is CASSSSLGEKLFF. Combining the CDR3 with reference TRBV7-3 and TRBJ1-4 gives the whole variable domain GAGVSQTPSNKVTEKGKYVELRCDPISGHTALYWYRQSLGQGPEFLIYFQGTGAADDSGLPNDRFFAVRPEGSVSTLKIQRTERGDSAVYLCASSSSLGEKLFFGSGTQLSVL.

The chain couples TRBV6-2 or TRBV6-3 to TRBJ1-1; possibly TRBD1 for D (5 bases). Germline CDR1 is MNHEY and CDR2 is SVGEGT. The CDR3 covers 13 residues. In DNA, the CDR3 is TGTGTATCGTCCGGGGCTCTGAACACTGAAGCTTTCTTT. Its protein product is CVSSGALNTEAFF.

This clonotype was counted many times. V is TRBV2 and J is TRBJ2-7, with D perhaps TRBD2 (5 bases). The CDR3 sequence is 11 residues long. V was cut by 11 bases and J by 7 bases, with 15 bases left in between. Germline-derived CDR1 and CDR2 are SNHLY and FYNNEI. CDR3 coding DNA: TGTGCCCAACAAGCCCTAGCAGAGCAGTACTTC. Its protein is CAQQALAEQYF.

Points on this clonotype: This may stem from a read error, because a much larger clone lies one nucleotide away. The V call is TRBV7-6, the J call TRBJ2-5; a weak D match, TRBD1 (7 bases). Per the germline V gene, CDR1 is SGHVS and CDR2 is FNYEAQ. Trimming took off 5 bases at V and 9 bases at J, with 22 bases between the two ends. The CDR3 consists of 15 residues. The CDR3 is CASSREGASREPQYF. In DNA form, the CDR3 reads TGTGCCAGCAGCCGAGAGGGGGCGTCTCGGGAGCCCCAGTACTTC.

This clonotype has at least ten counts. The rearrangement joins TRBV5-1 to TRBJ2-3; TRBD2 matches 9 bases. With 1 base clipped from V and 2 bases from J, the junction kept 5 bases outside the gene matches. The CDR3 has 16 amino acids. CDR1 is SGHRS, CDR2 YFSETQ, per germline. The CDR3 sequence: CASSLRLAVLTDTQYF. In nucleotides, the CDR3 is TGCGCCAGCAGCTTGAGACTAGCGGTGCTCACAGATACGCAGTATTTT.

The chain recombines TRBV24-1 with TRBJ2-3; tentative D call: TRBD2 (6 bases). Trimming took 4 bases from V and 2 from J, leaving 18 bases between them. The CDR3 is 17 amino acids. Germline V gene data show CDR1 as KGHDR and CDR2 as SFDVKD. In DNA form, the CDR3 reads TGTGCCACCAGTGAAGGGACTTTCCGGAGCTACACAGATACGCAGTATTTT. As protein: CATSEGTFRSYTDTQYF.

This clonotype was counted only a few times. V is TRBV12-3 or TRBV12-4 and J is TRBJ2-5; TRBD1 matches 9 bases. The CDR3 loop spans 14 amino acids. Trimming took 4 bases from V and 5 from J; bases not matched to a gene: 5. As DNA, the CDR3 is TGTGCCAGCAGTTCCCGGGACAGGGATGAGACCCAGTACTTC. Translation: CASSSRDRDETQYF.

In its sample, this clonotype was seen a few times. The genes are TRBV20-1 and TRBJ2-7; TRBD2 is a possible D gene (6 bases). Germline values: CDR1 DFQATT, CDR2 SNEGSKA (reference sequence). This CDR3 spans 16 amino acids. V lost 0 bases and J 5 bases, leaving 20 bases between the germline ends. Written as DNA, the CDR3 is TGCAGTGCTAGAGATGGGGGGATTGGGGTTGGTAACGAGCAGTACTTC. Translated, it gives CSARDGGIGVGNEQYF.

This clonotype has a handful of counts. This rearrangement joins TRBV5-6 to TRBJ2-3; no clear D gene. The germline CDR1 and CDR2 sequences are SGHDT and YYEEEE. V lost 0 bases, J lost 3 bases, and 8 bases lay in between. There are 14 residues in the CDR3. DNA for the CDR3: TGTGCCAGCAGCTTGGAAAGGCCAACAGATACGCAGTATTTT. As protein: CASSLERPTDTQYF.

The chain employs TRBV2 and TRBJ2-1, with 10 bases aligning to TRBD1. Germline V gene data show CDR1 as SNHLY and CDR2 as FYNNEI. Unmatched junction bases numbered 10, after V lost 0 bases and J lost 11 bases. The CDR3 totals 16 residues. For the CDR3, the DNA is TGTGCCAGCAGTGAAGCGACGACAGGGGGCGGTGGTAAGCAGTTCTTC. The encoded protein is CASSEATTGGGGKQFF.

The V gene is TRBV20-1, the J gene TRBJ2-2; 10 bases map to TRBD2. V shed 0 bases, J shed 1 base, and the junction held 5 bases outside the gene matches. This CDR3 has 17 amino acids. Per the germline V gene, CDR1 is DFQATT and CDR2 is SNEGSKA (reference sequence). The CDR3 region is CSARDLASGGNTGELFF. The CDR3 region has the DNA TGCAGTGCTAGAGACCTCGCTAGCGGGGGGAACACCGGGGAGCTGTTTTTT.

This rearrangement joins TRBV28 to TRBJ2-7; no clear D gene. The V end lost 7 bases, the J end lost 0 bases, and 13 bases lay between the germline ends. Germline V gives CDR1 MDHEN, CDR2 SYDVKM. The CDR3 totals 14 residues. The CDR3 nucleotides read TGTGCCAGCACCCGTCACCCCCCCTCCTACGAGCAGTACTTC. Its translation: CASTRHPPSYEQYF. The variable domain in full, completed from reference TRBV28 and TRBJ2-7, reads DVKVTQSSRYLVKRTGEKVFLECVQDMDHENMFWYRQDPGLGLRLIYFSYDVKMKEKGDIPEGYSVSREKKERFSLILESASTNQTSMYLCASTRHPPSYEQYFGPGTRLTVT.

This sequence joins TRBV12-3 or TRBV12-4 and TRBJ1-4, with 7 bases matching TRBD1. Trimming took 5 bases from V and 13 from J; bases not matched to a gene: 13. The CDR3 totals 14 residues. CDR3 nucleotide sequence: TGTGCCAGCAGTCTCCGACAGGGTGATGAATTACTGTTTTTT. It specifies CASSLRQGDELLFF.

This clonotype turned up a few times. A much larger clone lies a single base off, so this may be a read error. This chain connects TRBV7-2 to TRBJ2-6, with D possibly TRBD1 on 6 matching bases. Germline assignment: CDR1 SGHTA and CDR2 FQGNSA. The CDR3 spans 14 residues. The CDR3 bases are TGTGCCAGCAGGACAGGAGCTGGGGCCGACGTCCTGACTTTC. Its protein is CASRTGAGADVLTF.

As regards this clonotype: A read error is possible here, since a much larger clone lies one base away. This chain connects TRBV3-1 to TRBJ2-7; D is undetermined. The germline V gene encodes CDR1 LGHDT and CDR2 YNNKEL (reference sequence). CDR3 length equals 12 residues. The CDR3 sequence is CTSSQDSPEQYF. CDR3 DNA sequence: TGTACCAGCAGCCAAGATTCTCCCGAGCAGTACTTC.

Notes on this clonotype: A read error may produce the germline difference seen at one junction end. The rearrangement uses TRBV12-3 or TRBV12-4 and TRBJ2-3, with no clear D. There are 15 residues in the CDR3. The CDR3 sequence is CASSLGPGYTDTRYF. The CDR3 DNA is TGTGCCAGCAGTTTAGGCCCGGGCTATACAGATACGCGGTATTTT.

This clonotype was recorded at least ten times. The V gene is TRBV15, the J gene TRBJ1-6, with 7 bases that match TRBD1. Germline V lookup: CDR1 LNHNV, CDR2 YYDKDF (reference sequence). The CDR3 length is 17 residues. The V and J ends lost 3 bases and 4 bases, in that order; junction bases with no gene match: 9. CDR3 in DNA: TGTGCCACCAGCAGCATCGCTGGACAGGAGTATAATTCACCCCTCCACTTT. Translated, it gives CATSSIAGQEYNSPLHF.

The chain carries TRBV2 and TRBJ2-7; a weak D match, TRBD2 (5 bases). The germline V gene has CDR1 SNHLY and CDR2 FYNNEI. The germline V and J ends were trimmed by 3 bases and 2 bases, with 8 bases remaining between them. This CDR3 region has 13 residues. The CDR3 loop reads CASSDNGAYEQYF. The CDR3 nucleotides read TGTGCCAGCAGTGATAACGGGGCCTACGAGCAGTACTTC.

Of note for this clonotype: Since a much larger clone is just one base distant, this may be a read error. V usage is TRBV7-9 and J usage is TRBJ2-5; no clear D. The CDR3 loop spans 14 amino acids. Germline V CDR1 and CDR2: SEHNR, FQNEAQ (reference sequence). V lost 7 bases and J 5 bases, leaving 17 bases between the germline ends. DNA of the CDR3: TGTGCCAGCAACGGATGGGCCAAGAAGGAGACCCAGTACTTC. It encodes CASNGWAKKETQYF.

V is TRBV4-3 and J is TRBJ2-7; D is perhaps TRBD2 (7 bases). CDR1 and CDR2 (germline): LGHNA, YSLEER. There are 16 residues in the CDR3. Trimming took 0 bases from V and 1 from J, leaving 13 bases between them. The CDR3 is CASSQDGGGGSYEQYF. For the CDR3, the DNA is TGCGCCAGCAGCCAAGATGGGGGAGGGGGTTCCTACGAGCAGTACTTC.